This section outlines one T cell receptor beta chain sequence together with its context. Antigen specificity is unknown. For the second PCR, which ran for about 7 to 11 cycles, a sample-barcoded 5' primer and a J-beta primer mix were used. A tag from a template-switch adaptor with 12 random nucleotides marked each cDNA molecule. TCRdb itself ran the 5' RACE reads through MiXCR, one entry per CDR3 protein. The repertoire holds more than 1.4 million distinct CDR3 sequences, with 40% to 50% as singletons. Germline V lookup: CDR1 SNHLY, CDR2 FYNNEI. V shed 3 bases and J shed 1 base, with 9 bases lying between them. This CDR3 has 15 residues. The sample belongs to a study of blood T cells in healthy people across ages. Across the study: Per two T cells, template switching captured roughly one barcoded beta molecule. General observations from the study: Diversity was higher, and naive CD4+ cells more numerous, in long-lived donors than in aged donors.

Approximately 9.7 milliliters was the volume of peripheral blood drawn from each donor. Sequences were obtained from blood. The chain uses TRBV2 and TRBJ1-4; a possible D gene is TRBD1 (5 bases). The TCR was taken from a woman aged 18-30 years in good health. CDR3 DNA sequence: TGTGCCAGCAGTGATCGGGGCTTAACTAATGAAAAACTGTTTTTT. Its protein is CASSDRGLTNEKLFF.